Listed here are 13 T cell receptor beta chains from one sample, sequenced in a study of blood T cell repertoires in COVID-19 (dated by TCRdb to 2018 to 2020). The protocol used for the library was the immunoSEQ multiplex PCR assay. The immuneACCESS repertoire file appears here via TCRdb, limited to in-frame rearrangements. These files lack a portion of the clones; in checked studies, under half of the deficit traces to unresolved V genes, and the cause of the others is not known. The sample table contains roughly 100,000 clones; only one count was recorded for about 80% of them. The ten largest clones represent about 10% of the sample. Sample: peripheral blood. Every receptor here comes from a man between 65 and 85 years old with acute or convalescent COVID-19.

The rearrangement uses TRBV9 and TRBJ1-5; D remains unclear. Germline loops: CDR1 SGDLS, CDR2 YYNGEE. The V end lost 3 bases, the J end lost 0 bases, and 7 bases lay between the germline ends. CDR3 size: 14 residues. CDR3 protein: CASSETPSNQPQHF. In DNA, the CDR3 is TGTGCCAGCAGCGAGACACCTAGCAATCAGCCCCAGCATTTT.

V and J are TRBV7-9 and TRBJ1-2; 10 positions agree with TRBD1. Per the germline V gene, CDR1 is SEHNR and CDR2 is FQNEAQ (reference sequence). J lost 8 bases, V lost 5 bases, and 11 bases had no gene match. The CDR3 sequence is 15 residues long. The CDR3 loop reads CASSVRDRGSKGYTF. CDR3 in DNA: TGTGCCAGCAGCGTCCGGGACAGGGGTTCGAAGGGCTACACCTTC.

CDR3 loop: CSVGFRGEQYF. The CDR3 DNA is TGCAGCGTTGGATTTAGGGGCGAGCAGTACTTC. The chain joins TRBV29-1 to TRBJ2-7; weak D call: TRBD1 (5 bases). Trimming took off 4 bases at V and 6 bases at J, with 10 bases between the two ends. The CDR3 is 11 amino acids. Germline V gives CDR1 SQVTM, CDR2 ANQGSEA.

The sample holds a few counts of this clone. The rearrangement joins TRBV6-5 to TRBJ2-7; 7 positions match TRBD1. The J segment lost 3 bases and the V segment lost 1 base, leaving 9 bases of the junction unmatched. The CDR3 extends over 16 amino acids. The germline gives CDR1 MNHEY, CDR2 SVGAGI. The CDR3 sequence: CASSYLPTGKNYEQYF. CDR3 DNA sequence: TGTGCCAGCAGTTACTTACCGACAGGGAAAAACTACGAGCAGTACTTC.

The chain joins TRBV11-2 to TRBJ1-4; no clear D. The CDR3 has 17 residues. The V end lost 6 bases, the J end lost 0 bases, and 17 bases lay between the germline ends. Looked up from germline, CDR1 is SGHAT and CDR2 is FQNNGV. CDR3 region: CASRSSRVLATNEKLFF. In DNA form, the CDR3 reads TGTGCCAGCAGGTCCAGCCGGGTACTTGCAACTAATGAAAAACTGTTTTTT.

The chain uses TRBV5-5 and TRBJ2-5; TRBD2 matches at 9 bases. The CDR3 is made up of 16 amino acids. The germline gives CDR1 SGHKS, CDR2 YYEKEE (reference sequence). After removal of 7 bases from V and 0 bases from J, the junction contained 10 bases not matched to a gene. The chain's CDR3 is CASVSGRRVYQETQYF. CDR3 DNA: TGTGCCAGCGTAAGCGGGAGGAGAGTGTACCAAGAGACCCAGTACTTC. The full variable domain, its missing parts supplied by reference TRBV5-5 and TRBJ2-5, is DAGVTQSPTHLIKTRGQQVTLRCSPISGHKSVSWYQQVLGQGPQFIFQYYEKEERGRGNFPDRFSARQFPNYSSELNVNALLLGDSALYLCASVSGRRVYQETQYFGPGTRLLVL.

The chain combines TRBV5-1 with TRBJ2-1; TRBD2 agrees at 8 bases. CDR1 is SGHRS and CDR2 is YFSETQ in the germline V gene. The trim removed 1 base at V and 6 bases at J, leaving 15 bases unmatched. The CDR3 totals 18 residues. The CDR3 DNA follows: TGCGCCAGCAGCTTGTTCCCCCAAGCGGGAGCACCCAGCAATGAGCAGTTCTTC. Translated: CASSLFPQAGAPSNEQFF.

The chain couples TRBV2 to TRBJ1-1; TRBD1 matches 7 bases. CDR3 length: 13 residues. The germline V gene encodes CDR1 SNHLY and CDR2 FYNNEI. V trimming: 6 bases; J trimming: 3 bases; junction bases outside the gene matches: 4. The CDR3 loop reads CASSQDRDTEAFF. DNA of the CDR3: TGTGCCAGCAGCCAAGACAGGGACACTGAAGCTTTCTTT.

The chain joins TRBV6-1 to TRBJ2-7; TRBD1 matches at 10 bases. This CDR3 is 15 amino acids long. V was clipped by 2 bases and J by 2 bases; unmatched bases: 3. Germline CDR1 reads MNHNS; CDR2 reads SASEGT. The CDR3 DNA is TGTGCCAGCAGTGAATTCGGGACAGGGGCCTACGAGCAGTACTTC. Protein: CASSEFGTGAYEQYF.

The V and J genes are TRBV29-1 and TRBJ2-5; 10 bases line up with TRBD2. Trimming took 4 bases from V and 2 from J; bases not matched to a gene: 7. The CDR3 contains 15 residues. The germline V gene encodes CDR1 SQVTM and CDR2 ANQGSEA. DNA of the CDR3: TGCAGCGTTGTTCCCCTAGCGGGAGCTCAAGAGACCCAGTACTTC. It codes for CSVVPLAGAQETQYF. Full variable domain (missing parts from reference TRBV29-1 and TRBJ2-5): SAVISQKPSRDICQRGTSLTIQCQVDSQVTMMFWYRQQPGQSLTLIATANQGSEATYESGFVIDKFPISRPNLTFSTLTVSNMSPEDSSIYLCSVVPLAGAQETQYFGPGTRLLVL.

The DNA of the CDR3 is TGTGCCAGCTTCGAGGGCAATCAGCCCCAGCATTTT. Amino acids: CASFEGNQPQHF. The rearrangement joins TRBV28 to TRBJ1-5; D unclear. The CDR3 consists of 12 residues. With 8 bases removed from V and 2 bases from J, the gap between germline ends came to 7 bases. Looked up from germline, CDR1 is MDHEN and CDR2 is SYDVKM.

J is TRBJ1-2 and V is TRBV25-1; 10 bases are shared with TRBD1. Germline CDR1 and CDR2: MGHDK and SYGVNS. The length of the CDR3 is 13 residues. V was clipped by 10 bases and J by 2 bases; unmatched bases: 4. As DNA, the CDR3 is TGTGCCACGTCGGGACAGGGGAACTATGGCTACACCTTC. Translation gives CATSGQGNYGYTF.

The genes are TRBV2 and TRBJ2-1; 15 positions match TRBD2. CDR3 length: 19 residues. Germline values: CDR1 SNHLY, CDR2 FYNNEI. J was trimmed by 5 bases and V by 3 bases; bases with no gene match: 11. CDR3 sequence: CASSDLLGLAGGFDNEQFF. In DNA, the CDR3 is TGTGCCAGCAGTGATCTTTTGGGACTAGCGGGAGGATTCGACAATGAGCAGTTCTTC.